The TCR beta chain under discussion was sequenced for a study of T cells after yellow fever vaccination. The CDR3 consists of 15 residues. CDR1 is MGHRA and CDR2 is YSYEKL in the germline V gene. With 3 bases removed from V and 0 bases from J, the gap between germline ends came to 11 bases. TCR cDNA was made by 5'RACE template switching, adding a universal primer site and UMIs. TCRdb ran MiXCR on the 5' RACE reads and lists one entry per CDR3 protein. The data show 320,000 or so distinct CDR3 sequences, with 8.1% seen just once and roughly 18% held by the top ten. Sample: PBMCs, taken more than 40 days after the first yellow fever vaccination. The chain links TRBV4-1 to TRBJ1-1, with D possibly being TRBD1 (5 bases). The source of this sequence is a young man who received the YFV17D yellow fever vaccine. The CDR3 loop is CASSQRDLMNTEAFF. The CDR3 DNA is TGCGCCAGCAGCCAGCGGGACCTCATGAACACTGAAGCTTTCTTT.